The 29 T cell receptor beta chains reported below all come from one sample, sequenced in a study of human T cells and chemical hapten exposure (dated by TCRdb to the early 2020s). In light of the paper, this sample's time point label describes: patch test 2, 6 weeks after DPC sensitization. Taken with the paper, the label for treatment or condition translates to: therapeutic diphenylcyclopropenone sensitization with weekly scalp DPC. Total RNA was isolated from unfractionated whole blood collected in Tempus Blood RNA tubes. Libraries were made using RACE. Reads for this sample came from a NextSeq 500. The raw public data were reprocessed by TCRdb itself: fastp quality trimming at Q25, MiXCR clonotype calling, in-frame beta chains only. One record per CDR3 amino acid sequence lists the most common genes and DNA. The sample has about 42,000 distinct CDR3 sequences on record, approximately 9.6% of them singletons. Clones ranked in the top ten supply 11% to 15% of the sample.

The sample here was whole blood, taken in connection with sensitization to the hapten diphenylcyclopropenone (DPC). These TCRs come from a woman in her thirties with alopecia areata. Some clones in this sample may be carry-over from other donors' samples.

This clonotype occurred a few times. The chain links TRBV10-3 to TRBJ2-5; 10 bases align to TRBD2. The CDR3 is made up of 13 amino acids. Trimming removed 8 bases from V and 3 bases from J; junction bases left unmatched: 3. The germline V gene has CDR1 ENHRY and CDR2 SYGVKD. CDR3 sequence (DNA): TGTGCCATCGGGGGACTAGCGAAAGAGACCCAGTACTTC. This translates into CAIGGLAKETQYF.

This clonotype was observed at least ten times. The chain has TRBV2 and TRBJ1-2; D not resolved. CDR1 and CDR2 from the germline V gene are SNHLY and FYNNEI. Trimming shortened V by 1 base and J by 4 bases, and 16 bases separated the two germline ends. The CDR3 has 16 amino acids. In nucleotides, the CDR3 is TGTGCCAGCAGTGAAGTCAGGCTCTCTCGGACCTATGGCTACACCTTC. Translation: CASSEVRLSRTYGYTF. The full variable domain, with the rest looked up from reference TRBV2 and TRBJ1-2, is EPEVTQTPSHQVTQMGQEVILRCVPISNHLYFYWYRQILGQKVEFLVSFYNNEISEKSEIFDDQFSVERPDGSNFTLKIRSTKLEDSAMYFCASSEVRLSRTYGYTFGSGTRLTVV.

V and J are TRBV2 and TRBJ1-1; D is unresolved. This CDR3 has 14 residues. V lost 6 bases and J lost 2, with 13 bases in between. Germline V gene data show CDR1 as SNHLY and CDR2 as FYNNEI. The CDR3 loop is CASSPRQSNTEAFF. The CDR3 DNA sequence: TGTGCCAGCAGCCCCCGGCAGTCCAACACTGAAGCTTTCTTT.

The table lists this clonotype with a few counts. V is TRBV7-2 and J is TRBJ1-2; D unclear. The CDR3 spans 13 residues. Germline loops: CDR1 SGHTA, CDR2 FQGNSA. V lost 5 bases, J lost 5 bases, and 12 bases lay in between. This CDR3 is CASSPEGRYGYTF. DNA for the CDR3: TGTGCCAGCAGCCCAGAAGGGAGGTATGGCTACACCTTC.

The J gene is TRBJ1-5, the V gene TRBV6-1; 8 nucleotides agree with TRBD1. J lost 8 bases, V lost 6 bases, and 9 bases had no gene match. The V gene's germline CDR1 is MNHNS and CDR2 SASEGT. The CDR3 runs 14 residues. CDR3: CASSEGQEGKPQHF. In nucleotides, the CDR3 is TGTGCCAGCAGCGAGGGACAGGAAGGTAAGCCCCAGCATTTT.

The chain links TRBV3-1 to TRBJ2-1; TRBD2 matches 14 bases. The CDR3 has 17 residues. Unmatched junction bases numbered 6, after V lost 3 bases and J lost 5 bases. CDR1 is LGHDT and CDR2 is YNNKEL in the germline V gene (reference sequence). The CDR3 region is CASSQTSGGAGNNEQFF. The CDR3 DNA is TGTGCCAGCAGCCAGACTAGCGGGGGGGCCGGGAACAATGAGCAGTTCTTC.

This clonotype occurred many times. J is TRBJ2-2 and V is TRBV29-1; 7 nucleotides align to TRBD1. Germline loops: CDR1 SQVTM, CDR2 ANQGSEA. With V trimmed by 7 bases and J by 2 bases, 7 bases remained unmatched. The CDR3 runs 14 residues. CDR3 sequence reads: CSGQTGRNTGELFF. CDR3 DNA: TGCAGCGGCCAGACAGGGAGAAACACCGGGGAGCTGTTTTTT.

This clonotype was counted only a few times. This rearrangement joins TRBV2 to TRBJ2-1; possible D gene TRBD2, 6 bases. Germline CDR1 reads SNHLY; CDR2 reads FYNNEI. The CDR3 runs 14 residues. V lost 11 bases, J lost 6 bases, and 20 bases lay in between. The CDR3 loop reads CACLGGAKGNEQFF. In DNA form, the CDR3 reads TGTGCCTGCCTCGGGGGAGCAAAAGGCAATGAGCAGTTCTTC.

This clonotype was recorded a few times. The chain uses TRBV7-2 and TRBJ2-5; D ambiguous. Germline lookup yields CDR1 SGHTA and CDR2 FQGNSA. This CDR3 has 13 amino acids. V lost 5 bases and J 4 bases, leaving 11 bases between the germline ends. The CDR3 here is CASSRGLGETQYF. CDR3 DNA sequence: TGTGCCAGCAGCAGAGGCTTGGGAGAGACCCAGTACTTC. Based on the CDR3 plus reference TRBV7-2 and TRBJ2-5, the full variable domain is GAGVSQSPSNKVTEKGKDVELRCDPISGHTALYWYRQSLGQGLEFLIYFQGNSAPDKSGLPSDRFSAERTGGSVSTLTIQRTQQEDSAVYLCASSRGLGETQYFGPGTRLLVL.

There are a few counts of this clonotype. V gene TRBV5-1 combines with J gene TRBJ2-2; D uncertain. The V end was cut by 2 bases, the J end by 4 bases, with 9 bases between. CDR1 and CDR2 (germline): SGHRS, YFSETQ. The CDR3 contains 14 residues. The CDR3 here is CASSLREPTGELFF. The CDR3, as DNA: TGCGCCAGCAGCTTAAGGGAACCCACCGGGGAGCTGTTTTTT.

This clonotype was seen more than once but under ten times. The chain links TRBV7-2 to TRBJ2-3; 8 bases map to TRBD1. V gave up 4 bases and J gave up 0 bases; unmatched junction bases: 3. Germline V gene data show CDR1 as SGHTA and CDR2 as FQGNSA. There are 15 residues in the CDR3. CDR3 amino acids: CASSSYRGSTDTQYF. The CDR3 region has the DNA TGTGCCAGCAGCTCGTACAGGGGGAGCACAGATACGCAGTATTTT.

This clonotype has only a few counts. CDR3 DNA sequence: TGTGCCAGCAGCCAACTAGCGGGGGGGCATGAGCAGTTCTTC. Encoded protein: CASSQLAGGHEQFF. J is TRBJ2-1 and V is TRBV3-1; 12 bases are a match to TRBD2. V was clipped by 2 bases and J by 8 bases; unmatched bases: 1. CDR3 length: 14 residues. The germline gives CDR1 LGHDT, CDR2 YNNKEL (reference sequence).

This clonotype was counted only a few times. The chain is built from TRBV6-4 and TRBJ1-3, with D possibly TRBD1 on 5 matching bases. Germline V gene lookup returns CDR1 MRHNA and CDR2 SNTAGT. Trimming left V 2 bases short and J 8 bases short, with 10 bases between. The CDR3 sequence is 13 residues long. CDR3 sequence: CASSDEGTDTIYF. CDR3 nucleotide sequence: TGTGCCAGCAGTGACGAGGGGACCGACACCATATATTTT.

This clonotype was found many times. The DNA for the CDR3 is TGTGCCAGCAGTTACTACAGTAATCAGCCCCAGCATTTT. Translation: CASSYYSNQPQHF. V gene TRBV6-2 or TRBV6-3 combines with J gene TRBJ1-5, with D unclear. The germline CDR1 and CDR2 sequences are MNHEY and SVGEGT. The CDR3 has 13 residues. Trimming shortened V by 1 base and J by 4 bases, and 5 bases separated the two germline ends.

The CDR3 spells CSARVTGDTF. DNA for the CDR3: TGCAGTGCTAGAGTCACGGGAGACACCTTC. The genes are TRBV20-1 and TRBJ1-2; unclear D gene. The CDR3 runs 10 residues. Germline V CDR1 and CDR2: DFQATT, SNEGSKA (reference sequence). Trimming took off 1 base at V and 12 bases at J, with 9 bases between the two ends.

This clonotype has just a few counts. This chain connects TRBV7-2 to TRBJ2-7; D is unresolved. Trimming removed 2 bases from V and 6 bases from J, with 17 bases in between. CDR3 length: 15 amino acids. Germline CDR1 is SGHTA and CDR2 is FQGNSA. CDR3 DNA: TGTGCCAGCAGCTTATTCTACCCGCCCGGTGGCGAGCAGTACTTC. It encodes CASSLFYPPGGEQYF.

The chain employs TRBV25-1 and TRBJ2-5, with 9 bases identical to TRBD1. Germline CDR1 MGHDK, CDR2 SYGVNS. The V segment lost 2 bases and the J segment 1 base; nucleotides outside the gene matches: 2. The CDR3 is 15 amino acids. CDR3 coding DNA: TGTGCCAGCAGTGAAACAGGGGGCTTCCAAGAGACCCAGTACTTC. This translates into CASSETGGFQETQYF.

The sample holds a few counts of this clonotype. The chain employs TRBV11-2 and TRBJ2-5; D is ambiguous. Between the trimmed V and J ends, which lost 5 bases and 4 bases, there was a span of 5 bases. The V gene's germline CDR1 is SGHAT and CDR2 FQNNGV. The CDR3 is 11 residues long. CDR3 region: CASSVRETQYF. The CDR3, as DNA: TGTGCCAGCAGCGTAAGAGAGACCCAGTACTTC.

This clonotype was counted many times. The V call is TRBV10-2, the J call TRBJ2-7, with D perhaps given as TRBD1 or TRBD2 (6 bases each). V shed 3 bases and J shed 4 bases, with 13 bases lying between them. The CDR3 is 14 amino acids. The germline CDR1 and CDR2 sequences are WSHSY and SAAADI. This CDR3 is CASSDTGAIYEQYF. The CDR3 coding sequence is TGCGCCAGCAGTGACACGGGGGCCATTTACGAGCAGTACTTC.

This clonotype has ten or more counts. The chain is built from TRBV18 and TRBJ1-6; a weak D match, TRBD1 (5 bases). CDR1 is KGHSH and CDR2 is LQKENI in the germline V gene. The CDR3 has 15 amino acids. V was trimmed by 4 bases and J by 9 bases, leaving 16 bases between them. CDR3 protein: CASSLSGEISSPLHF. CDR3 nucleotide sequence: TGTGCCAGCTCACTTTCGGGGGAGATCAGTTCACCCCTCCACTTT.

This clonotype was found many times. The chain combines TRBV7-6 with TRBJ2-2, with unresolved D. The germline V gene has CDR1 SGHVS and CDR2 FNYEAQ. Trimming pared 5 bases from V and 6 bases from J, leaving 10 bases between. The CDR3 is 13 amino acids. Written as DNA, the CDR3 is TGTGCCAGCAGCCTAACCCCATCCGGGGAGCTGTTTTTT. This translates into CASSLTPSGELFF.

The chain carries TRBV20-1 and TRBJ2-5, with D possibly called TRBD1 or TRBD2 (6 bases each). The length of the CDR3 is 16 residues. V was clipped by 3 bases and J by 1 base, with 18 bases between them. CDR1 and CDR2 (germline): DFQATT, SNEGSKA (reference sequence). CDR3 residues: CSASRFGGGSQETQYF. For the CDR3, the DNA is TGCAGTGCTAGCCGATTCGGGGGCGGCTCCCAAGAGACCCAGTACTTC.

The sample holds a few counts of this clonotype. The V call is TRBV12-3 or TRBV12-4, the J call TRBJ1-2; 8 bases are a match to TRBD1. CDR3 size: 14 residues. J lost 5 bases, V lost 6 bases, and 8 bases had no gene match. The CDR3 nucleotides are TGTGCCAGCAGCCCCGGGACAGGCGAGTATGGCTACACCTTC. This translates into CASSPGTGEYGYTF.

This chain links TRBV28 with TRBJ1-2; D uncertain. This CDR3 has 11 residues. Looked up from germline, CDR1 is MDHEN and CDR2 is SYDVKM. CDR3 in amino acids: CCSLGNNGYTF. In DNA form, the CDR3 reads TGTTGCTCGTTAGGGAACAATGGCTACACCTTC.

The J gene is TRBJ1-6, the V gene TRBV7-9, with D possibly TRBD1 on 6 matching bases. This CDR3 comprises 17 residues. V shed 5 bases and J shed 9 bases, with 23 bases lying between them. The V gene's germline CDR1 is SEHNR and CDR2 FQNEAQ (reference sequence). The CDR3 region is CASSPKGARGAISPLHF. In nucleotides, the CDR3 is TGTGCCAGCAGCCCAAAGGGTGCACGGGGGGCGATTTCACCCCTCCACTTT.

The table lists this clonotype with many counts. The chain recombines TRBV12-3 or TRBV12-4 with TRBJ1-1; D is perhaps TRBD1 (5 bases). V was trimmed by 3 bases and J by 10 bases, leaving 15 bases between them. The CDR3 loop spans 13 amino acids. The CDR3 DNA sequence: TGTGCCAGCAGTTTTAGGGACGCCGGGGCAGCTTTCTTT. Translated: CASSFRDAGAAFF.

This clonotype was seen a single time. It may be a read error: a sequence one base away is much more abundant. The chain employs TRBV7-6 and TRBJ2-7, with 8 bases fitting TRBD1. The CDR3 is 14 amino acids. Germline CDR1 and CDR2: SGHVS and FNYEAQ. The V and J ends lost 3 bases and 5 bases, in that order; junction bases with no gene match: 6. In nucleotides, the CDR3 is TGTGCCAGCAGCTTCTCACAGGGGGTCCACGAGCAGTACTTC. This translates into CASSFSQGVHEQYF.

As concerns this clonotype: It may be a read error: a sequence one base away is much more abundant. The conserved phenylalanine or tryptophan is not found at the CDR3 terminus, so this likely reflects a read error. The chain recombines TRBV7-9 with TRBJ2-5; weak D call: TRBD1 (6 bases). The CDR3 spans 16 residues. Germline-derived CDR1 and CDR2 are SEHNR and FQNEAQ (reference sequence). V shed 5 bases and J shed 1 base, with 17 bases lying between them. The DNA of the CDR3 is TGTGCCAGCAGCCCCCCGACCGACAGGTTCCAAGAGACCCAGTACTTA. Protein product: CASSPPTDRFQETQYL.

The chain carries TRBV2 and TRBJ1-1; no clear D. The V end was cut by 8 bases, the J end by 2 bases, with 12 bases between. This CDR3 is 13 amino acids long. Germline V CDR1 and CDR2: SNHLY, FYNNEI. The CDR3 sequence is CASLRAHNTEAFF. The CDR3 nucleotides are TGTGCCAGCCTCCGGGCCCATAACACTGAAGCTTTCTTT.